Given below is one T cell receptor beta chain in context. Its specificity is unknown. In germline, CDR1 is LGHDT, CDR2 YNNKEL (reference sequence). The germline V and J ends were trimmed by 1 base and 9 bases, with 13 bases remaining between them. There are 14 residues in the CDR3. This record comes from a study of post-analysis software for immune sequencing data. Study as a whole: Progressive-relapsing, secondary progressive and relapsing-remitting multiple sclerosis were among the disease courses included.

The study, taken as a whole, reports: Among 5 or 6 TRBV segments more frequent in patients than controls were TRBV5-6, TRBV5-1 and TRBV20-1. Samples made in the same batch grouped tightly together by F measure.

Tagging with unique molecular identifiers was a feature of the TCR beta cDNA libraries. Between roughly 1 and 10 million T cells gave rise to hundreds of thousands of cDNA molecules. TCRdb re-derived calls from the PCR reads in MiXCR, one entry per CDR3 protein. Among approximately 250,000 distinct CDR3 sequences, 36% were seen once, and the ten largest hold under 5.5%. J is TRBJ1-5 and V is TRBV3-1, with no clear D. The TCR comes from a girl aged 10 to 17 with multiple sclerosis. Sequenced sample: blood. The CDR3 here is CASSQGRYARPQHF. The DNA of the CDR3 is TGTGCCAGCAGCCAAGGCAGATACGCGCGGCCCCAGCATTTT.